Listed below are T cell receptor beta chains from one sample, sequenced in a study of T cells in Graves' hyperthyroidism and ophthalmopathy. One entry per CDR3 protein results from TCRdb running MiXCR on the multiplex PCR reads. This sample has fewer than 450,000 distinct CDR3 sequences, with 17% found just once. The sample was blood. The receptors were sampled from a woman aged 25-40 years with Graves' hyperthyroidism that later progressed to Graves' ophthalmopathy. CDR3s include the opening cysteine and the closing phenylalanine or tryptophan. The order of the fields is J gene, V gene, D gene, clone size, CDR3 DNA, CDR3 protein. A D gene is named only where the DNA matches it firmly. Some rows mark clone size as missing; the rest say once, few, many or name a class of expanded clone.

J: TRBJ2-1; V: TRBV5-1; D: -; size: many; DNA: TGCGCCAGCAGGGAAGGGGTCAATGAGCAGTTCTTC; CDR3: CASREGVNEQFF
J: TRBJ1-2; V: TRBV12-3/TRBV12-4; D: -; size: many; DNA: TGTGCCAGCAGTTGGGTTGGGGGTGGCTACACCTTC; CDR3: CASSWVGGGYTF
J: TRBJ2-1; V: TRBV28; D: TRBD2; size: many; DNA: TGTGCCAGCAGTCCCATGAGACTAGCGGCCTCCTACAATGAGCAGTTCTTC; CDR3: CASSPMRLAASYNEQFF
J: TRBJ2-7; V: TRBV27; D: -; size: many; DNA: TGTGCCAGCAGTTTAAGAAACCAGGGCTACGAGCAGTACTTC; CDR3: CASSLRNQGYEQYF
J: TRBJ2-3; V: TRBV5-4; D: -; size: few; DNA: TGTGCCAGCAGACATACGGGCTATTCAGATACGCAGTATTTT; CDR3: CASRHTGYSDTQYF
J: TRBJ1-2; V: TRBV6-1; D: -; size: few; DNA: TGTGCCAGCAGTGAAGATGAGAGCCTCTATGGCTACACCTTC; CDR3: CASSEDESLYGYTF
J: TRBJ2-1; V: TRBV11-2; D: -; size: -; DNA: TGTGCCAGCTGGTTGGGCCATGAGCAGTTCTTC; CDR3: CASWLGHEQFF
J: TRBJ2-1; V: TRBV28; D: TRBD2; size: -; DNA: TGTGCCAGCAGCGGATCGGTTAGCGGGAGGGCCGATGAGCAGTTCTTC; CDR3: CASSGSVSGRADEQFF
J: TRBJ2-2; V: TRBV12-3/TRBV12-4; D: TRBD2; size: many; DNA: TGTGCCAGCAGGGGCACTAGCGCGAACACCGGGGAGCTGTTTTTT; CDR3: CASRGTSANTGELFF
J: TRBJ2-3; V: TRBV7-2; D: -; size: few; DNA: TGTGCCAGCAGCTTTGGACGCACAGATACGCAGTATTTT; CDR3: CASSFGRTDTQYF
J: TRBJ2-7; V: TRBV10-3; D: TRBD2; size: -; DNA: TGTGCCATCACGGGGAGCCTAGCGGGGCCCGAACGCGAGCAGTACTTC; CDR3: CAITGSLAGPEREQYF
J: TRBJ2-2; V: TRBV27; D: -; size: many; DNA: TGTGCCAGCAGTTTTAGTTGGAGAGGCGAGCTGTTTTTT; CDR3: CASSFSWRGELFF
J: TRBJ2-3; V: TRBV2; D: -; size: many; DNA: TGTGCCAGCAGTGAGGGGGGGCGGGCCGATACGCAGTATTTT; CDR3: CASSEGGRADTQYF
J: TRBJ1-2; V: TRBV20-1; D: TRBD1; size: -; DNA: TGCAGTGCTACCGACAGGGACGGGTTTTATGGCTACACCTTC; CDR3: CSATDRDGFYGYTF
J: TRBJ2-2; V: TRBV7-9; D: -; size: few; DNA: TGTGCCAGCAGCTTTCCGGGGGCAATCGGGGAGCTGTTTTTT; CDR3: CASSFPGAIGELFF
J: TRBJ1-6; V: TRBV12-3/TRBV12-4; D: -; size: many; DNA: TGTGCCAGCAGCCCAGGGTGGAATTCACCCCTCCACTTT; CDR3: CASSPGWNSPLHF
J: TRBJ2-1; V: TRBV25-1; D: TRBD1; size: -; DNA: TGTGCTAGCGGACAGGGTTACAATGAGCAGTTCTTC; CDR3: CASGQGYNEQFF
J: TRBJ2-5; V: TRBV5-1; D: -; size: many; DNA: TGCGCCAGCAGCTTGGAAGGTCAGGGAGGAAGGCTCAAAGAGACCCAGTACTTC; CDR3: CASSLEGQGGRLKETQYF
J: TRBJ1-1; V: TRBV29-1; D: -; size: many; DNA: TGCAGCGTGATGGGAGTGTACACTGAAGCTTTCTTT; CDR3: CSVMGVYTEAFF
J: TRBJ2-7; V: TRBV29-1; D: -; size: -; DNA: TGCAGCGTTGAAGACGGTGATTACGAGCAGTACTTC; CDR3: CSVEDGDYEQYF
J: TRBJ2-5; V: TRBV28; D: -; size: many; DNA: TGTGCCAGCAGCCCTCCGGGACACCAAGAGACCCAGTACTTC; CDR3: CASSPPGHQETQYF
J: TRBJ2-3; V: TRBV11-2; D: -; size: -; DNA: TGTGCCAGCAGCTTAGAATTCGAGGGCACAGATACGCAGTATTTT; CDR3: CASSLEFEGTDTQYF
J: TRBJ1-5; V: TRBV6-2/TRBV6-3; D: -; size: many; DNA: TGTGCCAGCCAAACGAGTGGGGGTATGGGCAATCAGCCCCAGCATTTT; CDR3: CASQTSGGMGNQPQHF
J: TRBJ2-3; V: TRBV5-1; D: TRBD1; size: many; DNA: TGCGCCAGCAGCTCGATCGACAGGGGAGGTCCAGATACGCAGTATTTT; CDR3: CASSSIDRGGPDTQYF
J: TRBJ2-1; V: TRBV20-1; D: -; size: many; DNA: TGCAGTGCTTACCTTCCGCAGGGGGGCAATGAGCAGTTCTTC; CDR3: CSAYLPQGGNEQFF
J: TRBJ1-1; V: TRBV20-1; D: TRBD1; size: -; DNA: TGCAGTGCTAGAGATTTCGAGGGGGCGCCGGGCACTGAAGCTTTCTTT; CDR3: CSARDFEGAPGTEAFF
J: TRBJ2-5; V: TRBV13; D: TRBD2; size: many; DNA: TGTGCCAGCAGCTTCCGCTCCTCTAGCGGGAGAGGAGTAGAGACCCAGTACTTC; CDR3: CASSFRSSSGRGVETQYF
J: TRBJ2-7; V: TRBV20-1; D: -; size: many; DNA: TGCAGTGCTGGAGAATCATACGAGCAGTACTTC; CDR3: CSAGESYEQYF
J: TRBJ1-1; V: TRBV6-5; D: -; size: many; DNA: TGTGCCAGCAGTTACTTAGGGACCCTGAACACTGAAGCTTTCTTT; CDR3: CASSYLGTLNTEAFF
J: TRBJ2-1; V: TRBV12-3/TRBV12-4; D: -; size: -; DNA: TGTGCCAGCAGTCCCGGGATCGTAGATCGGGAGCAGTTCTTC; CDR3: CASSPGIVDREQFF
J: TRBJ1-2; V: TRBV12-3/TRBV12-4; D: -; size: many; DNA: TGTGCCAGCAGTTTTACTGGTGACGGCGGCTACACCTTC; CDR3: CASSFTGDGGYTF
J: TRBJ1-1; V: TRBV20-1; D: -; size: many; DNA: TGCAGTGCTAGAGTCGCGTGGGGAAAACGCCCGGCCACTGAAGCTTTCTTT; CDR3: CSARVAWGKRPATEAFF
J: TRBJ1-3; V: TRBV20-1; D: -; size: many; DNA: TGCAGTGCTAGGGACTTCTCTGGAAACACCATATATTTT; CDR3: CSARDFSGNTIYF
J: TRBJ1-4; V: TRBV4-1; D: -; size: once; DNA: TGCGCCAGCAGCCAAGGGGGGGGAGTGGAGGAAAAACTGTTTTTT; CDR3: CASSQGGGVEEKLFF
J: TRBJ1-6; V: TRBV20-1; D: -; size: many; DNA: TGCAGTGCTAGAGAGGCGTCTCGCCTGGGATCACCCCTCCACTTT; CDR3: CSAREASRLGSPLHF
J: TRBJ1-4; V: TRBV7-9; D: -; size: -; DNA: TGTGCCAGCAGCCGGGGCCGCCGACTCTTCACTAATGAAAAACTGTTTTTT; CDR3: CASSRGRRLFTNEKLFF
J: TRBJ2-5; V: TRBV27; D: TRBD2; size: many; DNA: TGTGCCAGCAGTTATAGCGGGGGGGGGACTTTCGAGACCCAGTACTTC; CDR3: CASSYSGGGTFETQYF
J: TRBJ1-1; V: TRBV14; D: TRBD1; size: -; DNA: TGTGCCAGCAGCCTGAGTCTGGGACAGGGTAGGACTGAAGCTTTCTTT; CDR3: CASSLSLGQGRTEAFF
J: TRBJ2-4; V: TRBV7-2; D: -; size: many; DNA: TGTGCCAGCAGCTTAAGCTCCCAAAAAAGGAACATTCAGTACTTC; CDR3: CASSLSSQKRNIQYF
J: TRBJ2-1; V: TRBV28; D: TRBD2; size: many; DNA: TGTGCCAGCAGTTTGGGACTACGATACAATGAGCAGTTCTTC; CDR3: CASSLGLRYNEQFF
J: TRBJ1-1; V: TRBV30; D: TRBD1; size: -; DNA: TGTGCCTGGAGTGTACTGACAGGGGCTGAAGCTTTCTTT; CDR3: CAWSVLTGAEAFF
J: TRBJ2-1; V: TRBV7-6; D: TRBD1; size: many; DNA: TGTGCCAGCAGCTTTACCGGGACAGGGAAAAATGAGCAGTTCTTC; CDR3: CASSFTGTGKNEQFF
J: TRBJ1-1; V: TRBV19; D: TRBD1; size: -; DNA: TGTGCCAGTAAGAAGGGGGCCTCCCCTGAAGCTTTCTTT; CDR3: CASKKGASPEAFF
J: TRBJ2-5; V: TRBV7-9; D: -; size: many; DNA: TGTGCCAGCAGCTTAGGAGGGGCGATAGAGACCCAGTACTTC; CDR3: CASSLGGAIETQYF
J: TRBJ1-4; V: TRBV11-2; D: -; size: few; DNA: TGTGCCAGCAGCTTAAATCCGAGGGTGGCAACTAATGAAAAACTGTTTTTT; CDR3: CASSLNPRVATNEKLFF
J: TRBJ2-7; V: TRBV2; D: -; size: many; DNA: TGTGCCAGCAGTGTTTGGATTAGCTTCTACGAGCAGTACTTC; CDR3: CASSVWISFYEQYF
J: TRBJ2-3; V: TRBV19; D: -; size: -; DNA: TGTGCCAGTAGTCTGACTCGAGATACGCAGTATTTT; CDR3: CASSLTRDTQYF
J: TRBJ1-2; V: TRBV11-2; D: TRBD1; size: many; DNA: TGTGCCAGCAGGGAGGGGGCAGTCTTATTTGTGGATGGCTACACCTTC; CDR3: CASREGAVLFVDGYTF
J: TRBJ2-5; V: TRBV5-1; D: -; size: few; DNA: TGCGCCAGCAGCTTCGGGACCCAGGCCGAGACCCAGTACTTC; CDR3: CASSFGTQAETQYF
J: TRBJ2-7; V: TRBV7-9; D: -; size: few; DNA: TGTGCCAGCAGCCCCCCTAGGATCGTGCCCTACGAGCAGTACTTC; CDR3: CASSPPRIVPYEQYF
J: TRBJ1-1; V: TRBV30; D: -; size: many; DNA: TGTGCCTGGAGTGTCAGGGGTCTTGCGCGCGCGGGAGCTTTCTTT; CDR3: CAWSVRGLARAGAFF
J: TRBJ2-7; V: TRBV5-1; D: -; size: many; DNA: TGCGCCAGCAGCTTGGAACGGGGGGCCTACTACGAGCAGTACTTC; CDR3: CASSLERGAYYEQYF
J: TRBJ2-2; V: TRBV15; D: TRBD2; size: -; DNA: TGTGCCACCAGCAGAGATTGGGCAAGCGGGGACAACACCGGGGAGCTGTTTTTT; CDR3: CATSRDWASGDNTGELFF
J: TRBJ1-2; V: TRBV11-2; D: -; size: many; DNA: TGTGCCAGCAGCTTACTCGGAGGACCTTACTATGGCTACACCTTC; CDR3: CASSLLGGPYYGYTF
J: TRBJ2-5; V: TRBV7-9; D: -; size: -; DNA: TGTGCCAGCAGCGTCAATACGGGACAAATAAAAGAGACCCAGTACTTC; CDR3: CASSVNTGQIKETQYF